This entry lists 32 T cell receptor beta chains sequenced from one sample in a study of blood T cells in healthy people across ages. The second PCR ran about 6 to 12 cycles with a sample-barcoded 5' primer and J-beta primers. TCRdb independently ran MiXCR on the 5' RACE reads; one entry per CDR3 protein. Of more than 650,000 distinct CDR3 sequences in the sample, roughly 20% were seen once. The sample comprised blood. The receptors were gathered from a man between 65 and 85 years old in good health.

On this clonotype itself: A read error may account for a junction end that differs from germline. This chain links TRBV5-1 with TRBJ2-7, with D uncertain. The CDR3 length is 15 residues. Germline lookup yields CDR1 SGHRS and CDR2 YFSETQ. The CDR3 loop is CAGSLGYSMFYEQYF. The CDR3 DNA follows: TGCGCCGGCAGCTTGGGGTACTCGATGTTCTACGAGCAGTACTTC.

This clonotype was counted between two and nine times. The rearrangement joins TRBV11-2 to TRBJ2-7; no firm D call. CDR3 length: 14 amino acids. With 1 base removed from V and 2 bases from J, the gap between germline ends came to 9 bases. In germline, CDR1 is SGHAT, CDR2 FQNNGV. The CDR3 DNA sequence: TGTGCCAGCAGCTTAGTGCTAGGGACCTACGAGCAGTACTTC. As protein: CASSLVLGTYEQYF.

The chain has TRBV11-2 and TRBJ2-1; D is uncertain. This CDR3 contains 13 residues. Trimming stripped 5 bases from V and 12 bases from J, with 17 bases between. CDR1 SGHAT and CDR2 FQNNGV come from the germline V gene. The CDR3 is CASSPTSVQAQFF. The DNA of the CDR3 is TGTGCCAGCAGCCCCACCTCCGTCCAGGCGCAGTTCTTC. Full variable domain (outside the CDR3, taken from reference TRBV11-2 and TRBJ2-1): EAGVAQSPRYKIIEKRQSVAFWCNPISGHATLYWYQQILGQGPKLLIQFQNNGVVDDSQLPKDRFSAERLKGVDSTLKIQPAKLEDSAVYLCASSPTSVQAQFFGPGTRLTVL.

The chain has TRBV12-3 or TRBV12-4 and TRBJ1-4, with 9 bases identical to TRBD1. V gave up 5 bases and J gave up 12 bases; unmatched junction bases: 13. This CDR3 has 15 residues. The chain's CDR3 is CASSPGTGFKEELFF. The CDR3 DNA reads as TGTGCCAGCAGTCCCGGGACAGGGTTTAAAGAGGAACTGTTTTTT.

The gene calls are TRBV6-1 and TRBJ1-4, with TRBD1 matching over 9 bases. There are 15 residues in the CDR3. V lost 6 bases and J lost 7; bases outside the gene matches: 9. Looked up from germline, CDR1 is MNHNS and CDR2 is SASEGT. The CDR3 DNA reads TGTGCCAGCAGCCGCAGCTGGACAGGGGTTGAAAAACTGTTTTTT. Translating gives CASSRSWTGVEKLFF.

This clonotype was counted only a few times. This chain links TRBV18 with TRBJ2-3; D is unclear. V was pared by 5 bases and J by 0 bases, with 15 bases between. The CDR3 contains 16 residues. Germline lookup yields CDR1 KGHSH and CDR2 LQKENI. The CDR3 DNA follows: TGTGCCAGCTCAAGGGAAGCCAGAACTAGCACAGATACGCAGTATTTT. Translating it yields CASSREARTSTDTQYF.

The CDR3 nucleotides read TGTGCCAGCAGTGACTTACGCGGCCCGAACATGACCCCTATGAACACTGAAGCTTTCTTT. Its protein product is CASSDLRGPNMTPMNTEAFF. The V gene is TRBV6-4, the J gene TRBJ1-1, with D unclear. In germline, CDR1 is MRHNA, CDR2 SNTAGT. The length of the CDR3 is 20 residues. V was clipped by 1 base and J by 0 bases, with 24 bases between them.

A few counts support this clonotype. This chain connects TRBV7-2 to TRBJ2-2; D is perhaps TRBD2 (5 bases). Between the trimmed V and J ends, which lost 5 bases and 7 bases, there was a span of 11 bases. CDR1 SGHTA and CDR2 FQGNSA come from the germline V gene. This CDR3 region has 13 residues. The CDR3, as DNA: TGTGCCAGCAGCCGCGTGGGGAGCGGGGAGCTGTTTTTT. Protein sequence: CASSRVGSGELFF. The variable domain in full, completed from reference TRBV7-2 and TRBJ2-2, reads GAGVSQSPSNKVTEKGKDVELRCDPISGHTALYWYRQSLGQGLEFLIYFQGNSAPDKSGLPSDRFSAERTGGSVSTLTIQRTQQEDSAVYLCASSRVGSGELFFGEGSRLTVL.

In its sample, this clonotype was seen a few times. The J gene is TRBJ2-3, the V gene TRBV24-1; D may be TRBD1 (6 bases). This CDR3 region has 13 residues. V lost 1 base, J lost 5 bases, and 6 bases lay in between. The germline CDR1 and CDR2 sequences are KGHDR and SFDVKD. The CDR3 bases are TGTGCCACCAGTGATTTAGGGGGAGATACGCAGTATTTT. Protein sequence: CATSDLGGDTQYF.

The V and J genes are TRBV28 and TRBJ1-1; D is unresolved. The CDR3 covers 11 residues. V was cut by 6 bases and J by 8 bases, with 10 bases left in between. CDR1 MDHEN and CDR2 SYDVKM come from the germline V gene. The CDR3 loop is CASRALGEAFF. CDR3 bases: TGTGCCAGCAGAGCCCTCGGAGAAGCTTTCTTT.

In this sample, this clonotype turned up a few times. CDR3: CSAILPSSYNEQFF. For the CDR3, the DNA is TGCAGTGCCATTCTACCGAGCTCCTACAATGAGCAGTTCTTC. The rearrangement links TRBV20-1 to TRBJ2-1; D gene unclear. The CDR3 spans 14 residues. Trimming removed 6 bases at V and 0 bases at J, with 12 bases between. CDR1 DFQATT and CDR2 SNEGSKA come from the germline V gene (reference sequence).

This clonotype was seen a few times. The rearrangement links TRBV24-1 to TRBJ2-6; TRBD1 agrees at 7 bases. The germline gives CDR1 KGHDR, CDR2 SFDVKD. The CDR3 totals 18 residues. Losses at the gene ends were 5 bases for V and 0 bases for J; bases not matched to a gene: 9. The CDR3 spells CATSGDRAPGSGANVLTF. The CDR3 DNA reads TGTGCCACCAGTGGCGACAGGGCCCCTGGCTCTGGGGCCAACGTCCTGACTTTC.

The gene calls are TRBV7-2 and TRBJ2-3; D perhaps matches TRBD1 (6 bases). The CDR3 covers 15 residues. The germline V and J ends were trimmed by 5 bases and 2 bases, with 14 bases remaining between them. Germline loops: CDR1 SGHTA, CDR2 FQGNSA. The CDR3 is CASSPTGPPTDTQYF. DNA of the CDR3: TGTGCCAGCAGCCCGACAGGTCCTCCCACAGATACGCAGTATTTT.

The chain has TRBV11-3 and TRBJ2-1, with TRBD2 identical over 8 bases. V shed 0 bases and J 0 bases; nucleotides not matched to a gene: 4. Germline assignment: CDR1 SGHNT and CDR2 YENEEA. The CDR3 has 17 amino acids. The CDR3 here is CASSLDLGTSSYNEQFF. Written as DNA, the CDR3 is TGTGCCAGCAGCTTAGATCTGGGGACTAGCTCCTACAATGAGCAGTTCTTC. Drawing the rest from reference TRBV11-3 and TRBJ2-1, the complete variable domain is EAGVVQSPRYKIIEKKQPVAFWCNPISGHNTLYWYLQNLGQGPELLIRYENEEAVDDSQLPKDRFSAERLKGVDSTLKIQPAELGDSAVYLCASSLDLGTSSYNEQFFGPGTRLTVL.

This clonotype has at least ten counts. V is TRBV9 and J is TRBJ1-2; 8 nucleotides align to TRBD1. Germline CDR1 and CDR2: SGDLS and YYNGEE. With 0 bases clipped from V and 9 bases from J, the junction kept 10 bases outside the gene matches. The CDR3 totals 15 residues. This chain's CDR3 is CASSVALPRTGRYTF. The CDR3 DNA is TGTGCCAGCAGCGTAGCTCTCCCACGGACAGGGCGCTACACCTTC.

This clonotype was counted only a few times. The chain uses TRBV12-3 or TRBV12-4 and TRBJ1-2, with D perhaps TRBD1 (6 bases). This CDR3 contains 14 residues. V lost 3 bases, J lost 11 bases, and 19 bases lay in between. The CDR3 region is CASSLKDRGLGYTF. The CDR3 DNA reads TGTGCCAGCAGTTTGAAGGACAGAGGCCTAGGGTACACCTTC.

This clonotype has only a few counts. The V call is TRBV6-5, the J call TRBJ1-4; D remains ambiguous. V lost 2 bases to trimming and J lost 4 bases, with 5 bases between them. The CDR3 totals 13 residues. In germline, CDR1 is MNHEY, CDR2 SVGAGI. The CDR3 here is CASSYRLNEKLFF. DNA for the CDR3: TGTGCCAGCAGTTACAGGCTTAATGAAAAACTGTTTTTT.

The V call is TRBV20-1, the J call TRBJ2-3; D is ambiguous. Germline loops: CDR1 DFQATT, CDR2 SNEGSKA (reference sequence). The CDR3 spans 12 residues. V gave up 1 base and J gave up 6 bases, with 8 bases separating them. The CDR3, as DNA: TGCAGTGCTAGAGTATCCCGCGATACGCAGTATTTT. Protein sequence: CSARVSRDTQYF.

The chain links TRBV4-2 to TRBJ2-5, with D hard to call. The CDR3 totals 15 residues. Germline V lookup: CDR1 LGHNA, CDR2 YNFKEQ. V lost 1 base and J lost 1, with 10 bases in between. This CDR3 is CASSQGGSFQETQYF. The CDR3 region has the DNA TGTGCCAGCAGCCAAGGTGGCAGCTTCCAAGAGACCCAGTACTTC.

The chain employs TRBV4-3 and TRBJ2-5; the match to TRBD2 covers 8 bases. The junction had 22 bases not matched to a gene; V was cut back by 4 bases and J by 9 bases. CDR3 length: 18 amino acids. CDR1 is LGHNA, CDR2 YSLEER, per germline. This chain's CDR3 is CASSRQVAGSSVRPAQYF. CDR3 nucleotides: TGCGCCAGCAGCCGCCAAGTAGCGGGAAGCTCGGTGAGGCCGGCCCAGTACTTC.

This clonotype was picked up a small number of times. V usage is TRBV19 and J usage is TRBJ2-5; 8 nucleotides match TRBD2. The J call may not be correct, given that the DNA end is closer to TRBJ2-7. The length of the CDR3 is 14 residues. Germline V gene data show CDR1 as LNHDA and CDR2 as SQIVND (reference sequence). CDR3 nucleotide sequence: TGTGCCAGTTCTAGCGGGCCTACCCCCTACGAGCAGTACTTC. Residues: CASSSGPTPYEQYF.

This clonotype was recorded a few times. The V and J genes are TRBV6-1 and TRBJ2-5; TRBD2 matches at 10 bases. The J segment lost 0 bases and the V segment lost 6 bases, leaving 4 bases of the junction unmatched. The CDR3 is 15 residues long. Per germline, CDR1 MNHNS and CDR2 SASEGT. CDR3 sequence reads: CASSITSGDQETQYF. The CDR3, as DNA: TGTGCCAGCAGCATCACTAGCGGGGACCAAGAGACCCAGTACTTC.

The sample holds a few counts of this clonotype. The chain has TRBV7-2 and TRBJ2-7, with D tentatively TRBD1 or TRBD2 (5 bases each). V gave up 5 bases and J gave up 2 bases, with 13 bases separating them. The germline CDR1 and CDR2 sequences are SGHTA and FQGNSA. This CDR3 has 14 residues. The CDR3 loop is CASSLSPGPYEQYV. Here the CDR3 DNA reads TGTGCCAGCAGCCTCTCCCCGGGGCCCTACGAGCAGTACGTC.

Details on this clonotype: A read error may produce the germline difference seen at one junction end. The genes are TRBV29-1 and TRBJ1-2; D is undetermined. The CDR3 is 13 amino acids. The germline V gene encodes CDR1 SQVTM and CDR2 ANQGSEA. CDR3 protein: CSAPGVGNYDYTF. CDR3 in DNA: TGCAGCGCCCCTGGGGTGGGAAACTATGACTACACCTTC. The whole variable domain, filled in from reference TRBV29-1 and TRBJ1-2, reads SAVISQKPSRDICQRGTSLTIQCQVDSQVTMMFWYRQQPGQSLTLIATANQGSEATYESGFVIDKFPISRPNLTFSTLTVSNMSPEDSSIYLCSAPGVGNYDYTFGSGTRLTVV.

The chain has TRBV12-3 or TRBV12-4 and TRBJ1-1; no reliable D call. The length of the CDR3 is 13 residues. V was pared by 8 bases and J by 0 bases, with 10 bases between. The DNA of the CDR3 is TGTGCCAGCGAGAGAGCAATGAACACTGAAGCTTTCTTT. Amino acid sequence: CASERAMNTEAFF.

The chain couples TRBV6-1 to TRBJ1-4; no clear D gene. There are 15 residues in the CDR3. Germline V gives CDR1 MNHNS, CDR2 SASEGT. V dropped 6 bases and J dropped 7 bases, with 18 bases sitting between them. CDR3 DNA: TGTGCCAGCAGCACCTGGGGAACTGAAAGTGAAAAACTGTTTTTT. Its translation is CASSTWGTESEKLFF.

V usage is TRBV20-1 and J usage is TRBJ2-5; 7 nucleotides align to TRBD2. The germline V gene encodes CDR1 DFQATT and CDR2 SNEGSKA (reference sequence). V lost 3 bases and J lost 5; bases outside the gene matches: 6. The length of the CDR3 is 13 residues. The CDR3 is CSASTREGETQYF. CDR3 DNA sequence: TGCAGTGCTAGTACCAGGGAGGGGGAGACCCAGTACTTC.

With respect to this clonotype: One junction end disagrees with the germline gene, perhaps due to a read error. The chain uses TRBV18 and TRBJ1-2, with 7 bases aligning to TRBD1. Germline values: CDR1 KGHSH, CDR2 LQKENI. CDR3 length: 13 amino acids. The CDR3 DNA is TGTCCCAGCTCACAGACAGGGCTCGGTGGCTACACCTTC. Amino acids: CPSSQTGLGGYTF.

This clonotype has a handful of counts. The J gene is TRBJ1-1, the V gene TRBV3-1, with unresolved D. CDR1 and CDR2 (germline): LGHDT, YNNKEL (reference sequence). The CDR3 length is 14 residues. With 4 bases removed from V and 3 bases from J, the gap between germline ends came to 12 bases. The CDR3 region is CASSRVNWDTEAFF. The CDR3 nucleotides read TGTGCCAGCAGCCGGGTAAATTGGGACACTGAAGCTTTCTTT.

This clonotype has only a few counts. The J gene is TRBJ2-5, the V gene TRBV28; 10 bases line up with TRBD2. CDR1 is MDHEN, CDR2 SYDVKM, per germline. The CDR3 has 14 amino acids. V lost 6 bases to trimming and J lost 5 bases; unmatched junction nucleotides: 6. The CDR3 sequence is CASSLNSGGETQYF. As DNA, the CDR3 is TGTGCCAGCAGCCTAAATAGCGGGGGGGAGACCCAGTACTTC.

This clonotype occurred many times. The chain carries TRBV29-1 and TRBJ2-5; D call uncertain. The V gene's germline CDR1 is SQVTM and CDR2 ANQGSEA. CDR3 length: 13 amino acids. V was trimmed by 6 bases and J by 5 bases, leaving 16 bases between them. The CDR3 DNA follows: TGCAGCGTACTGGAAGTAGTAGAGGAGACCCAGTACTTC. This translates into CSVLEVVEETQYF.

The chain joins TRBV20-1 to TRBJ1-4; 7 bases match TRBD1. V lost 3 bases to trimming and J lost 4 bases; unmatched junction nucleotides: 8. Germline V CDR1 and CDR2: DFQATT, SNEGSKA (reference sequence). CDR3 length equals 15 residues. CDR3 residues: CSARERQGLNEKLFF. In DNA, the CDR3 is TGCAGTGCTAGGGAGCGACAGGGCCTTAATGAAAAACTGTTTTTT.